This TCR beta chain stems from a study of T-cell memory formation after mild COVID-19. The study's findings and limits: Of the contracting clones, CD4+ ones lay mainly in CM and EM, and CD8+ ones in EMRA. The finding that pre-infection memory included some responding clones suggested that cross-reactive memory joined.

This clonotype was observed a few times. Its antigen is unknown. TCRdb reprocessed the 5' RACE reads with MiXCR, giving one entry per CDR3 protein. Here the sample spans roughly 450,000 distinct CDR3 sequences, over 15% being singletons. Trimming cost V 5 bases and J 7 bases, with 13 bases left between them. Per the germline V gene, CDR1 is SGHDT and CDR2 is YYEEEE. CDR3 length equals 12 residues. Sequenced sample: PBMCs or a T cell subset sorted from them (not recorded which). This TCR derives from an adult woman who had mild COVID-19 (a few samples of this study predate the infection). Cell type and time point are not known. The chain has TRBV5-6 and TRBJ2-7; D perhaps matches TRBD1 (5 bases). The CDR3 DNA reads as TGTGCCAGCAGGGGCAGGGCTAGGGAGCAGTACTTC. Translated: CASRGRAREQYF.